This TCR beta chain was recorded in a study of T-cell memory formation after mild COVID-19. Study-level information: TCR clusters were mostly donor specific. Study-wide findings and caveats: CD4+ contracting clones were mainly CM and EM; CD8+ ones, EMRA. A second wave expanding day 15 to 37 was CD4+-biased; contracting clones were balanced.

CDR1 and CDR2 (germline): MNHEY, SVGEGT. The CDR3 covers 14 residues. With 11 bases removed from V and 7 bases from J, the gap between germline ends came to 20 bases. Constant-segment primers were used for 5'RACE, and the resulting TCR alpha and TCR beta cDNA libraries carried sample barcodes and UMIs. In TCRdb, the 5' RACE reads were re-called with MiXCR into one record per CDR3 protein. The sample has approximately 290,000 distinct CDR3 sequences, roughly 8.2% seen once. On this clonotype itself: Its matching antigen is unknown.

This receptor was taken from a man between 18 and 35 years old who had mild COVID-19 (a few samples of this study predate the infection). Cell type and time point are not known. The chain carries TRBV6-2 or TRBV6-3 and TRBJ2-2; D is perhaps TRBD2 (6 bases). Sample: PBMCs or a T cell subset sorted from them (not recorded which). CDR3 sequence: CAARGLGGNGELFF. DNA for the CDR3: TGTGCCGCCCGGGGACTTGGCGGGAACGGGGAGCTGTTTTTT.